The present TCR beta chain was sequenced within a study of post-analysis software for immune sequencing data. Study-level results: When patients were compared with controls, 5 or 6 TRBV segments were more frequent, TRBV5-6, TRBV5-1 and TRBV20-1 among them.

This clonotype has more than one count but fewer than ten. What it recognizes is unknown. Germline V gene data show CDR1 as SGHTA and CDR2 as FQGNSA. This CDR3 is built from 14 residues. V was shortened by 7 bases and J by 0 bases, with 10 bases between the two germline ends. Carried by the TCR beta cDNA libraries were unique molecular identifiers. The T cell input of about 1 to 10 million gave about half a million cDNA molecules. TCRdb independently ran MiXCR on the PCR reads; one entry per CDR3 protein. In the table there are almost 700,000 distinct CDR3 sequences, around 64% of which are singletons.

The chain uses TRBV7-2 and TRBJ2-1; D is unresolved. Sequences were obtained from blood. The TCR was taken from a girl aged 2 to 10 with multiple sclerosis. In DNA form, the CDR3 reads TGTGCCAGCACCCAGGAGAGCTCCTACAATGAGCAGTTCTTC. Translation: CASTQESSYNEQFF.